This T cell receptor beta chain derives from a study of blood T cells in healthy people across ages. General study results and limits: Bulk PBMC profiling left naive and antigen-experienced comparisons inconclusive. While age rose, TCR beta diversity per million T cells dropped in a roughly linear way.

Comments on this clonotype: No antigen is known for it.

A second PCR, run for about 6 to 11 cycles, used a sample-barcoded 5' primer plus a J-beta primer mix. From the 5' RACE reads, TCRdb called clonotypes with MiXCR, one entry per CDR3 protein. The sample includes around 1,000,000 distinct CDR3 sequences, roughly 24% of them seen just once. The data also belong to a second study, concerning T cells of mothers and their children.

This TCR was sampled from a girl aged 2-15 years in good health. Sample: blood.

The CDR3, as DNA: TGTGCCAGCAGCCCCGAACGGGGTAACTATGGCTACACCTTC. Its protein is CASSPERGNYGYTF. V usage is TRBV7-3 and J usage is TRBJ1-2; unclear D gene. V lost 5 bases, J lost 1 base, and 11 bases lay in between. Germline V gene data show CDR1 as SGHTA and CDR2 as FQGTGA. The CDR3 spans 14 residues.